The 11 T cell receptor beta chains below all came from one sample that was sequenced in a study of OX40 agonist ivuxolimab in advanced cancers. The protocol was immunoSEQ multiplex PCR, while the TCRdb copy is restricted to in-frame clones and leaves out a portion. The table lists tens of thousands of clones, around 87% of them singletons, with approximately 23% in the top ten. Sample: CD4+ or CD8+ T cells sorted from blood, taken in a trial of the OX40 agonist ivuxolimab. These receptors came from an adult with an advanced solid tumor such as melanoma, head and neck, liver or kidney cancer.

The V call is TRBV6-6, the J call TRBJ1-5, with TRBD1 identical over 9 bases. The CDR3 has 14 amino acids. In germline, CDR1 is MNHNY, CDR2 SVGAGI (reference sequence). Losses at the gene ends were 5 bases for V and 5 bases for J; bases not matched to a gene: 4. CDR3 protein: CASSTGGGYQPQHF. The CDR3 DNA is TGTGCCAGCAGTACAGGGGGCGGGTATCAGCCCCAGCATTTT.

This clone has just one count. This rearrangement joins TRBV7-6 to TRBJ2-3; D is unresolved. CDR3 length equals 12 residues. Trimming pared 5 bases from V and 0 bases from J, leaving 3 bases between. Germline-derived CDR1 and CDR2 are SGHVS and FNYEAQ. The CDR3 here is CASSLSTDTQYF. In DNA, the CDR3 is TGTGCCAGCAGCCTCAGCACAGATACGCAGTATTTT.

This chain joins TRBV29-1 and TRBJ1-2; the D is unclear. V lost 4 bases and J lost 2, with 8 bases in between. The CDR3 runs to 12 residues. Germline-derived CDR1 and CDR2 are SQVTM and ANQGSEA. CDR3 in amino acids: CSVVGRNYGYTF. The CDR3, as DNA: TGCAGCGTTGTAGGAAGAAACTATGGCTACACCTTC.

CDR3 sequence (DNA): TGTGCCAGCAGCGTAGAGGAGACTTTGAACTCCTACGAGCAGTACTTC. It translates to CASSVEETLNSYEQYF. The chain has TRBV9 and TRBJ2-7; D not certain. Germline V gene data show CDR1 as SGDLS and CDR2 as YYNGEE. Deletions cut 0 bases from V and 0 bases from J, with 13 bases between. This CDR3 has 16 residues.

CDR3 bases: TGTGCCAGCAGCTCTCGACTAGCGGACGGGGAGCTGTTTTTT. It translates to CASSSRLADGELFF. The J gene is TRBJ2-2, the V gene TRBV5-4; 9 positions agree with TRBD2. Looked up from germline, CDR1 is SGHNT and CDR2 is YYREEE (reference sequence). CDR3 length equals 14 residues. J gave up 7 bases and V 3 bases, and 4 bases lay outside the gene matches.

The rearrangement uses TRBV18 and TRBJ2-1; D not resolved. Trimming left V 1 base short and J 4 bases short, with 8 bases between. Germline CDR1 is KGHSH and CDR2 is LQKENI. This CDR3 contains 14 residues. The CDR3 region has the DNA TGTGCCAGCTCACCACGACCACCATACAATGAGCAGTTCTTC. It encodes CASSPRPPYNEQFF.

CDR3 amino acids: CASGSGTSGGPTYNEQFF. The CDR3 DNA reads TGTGCCAGCGGATCCGGGACTAGCGGGGGGCCGACCTACAATGAGCAGTTCTTC. The V call is TRBV5-6, the J call TRBJ2-1, with 15 bases lining up with TRBD2. The germline V gene has CDR1 SGHDT and CDR2 YYEEEE. The CDR3 is made up of 18 amino acids. V lost 7 bases and J lost 2; bases outside the gene matches: 10.

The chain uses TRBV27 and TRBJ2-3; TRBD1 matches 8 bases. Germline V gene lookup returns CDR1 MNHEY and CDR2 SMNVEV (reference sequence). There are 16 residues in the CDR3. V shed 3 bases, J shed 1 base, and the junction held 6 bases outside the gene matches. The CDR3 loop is CASSLLDRVGTDTQYF. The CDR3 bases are TGTGCCAGCAGTTTGCTGGACAGGGTGGGCACAGATACGCAGTATTTT.

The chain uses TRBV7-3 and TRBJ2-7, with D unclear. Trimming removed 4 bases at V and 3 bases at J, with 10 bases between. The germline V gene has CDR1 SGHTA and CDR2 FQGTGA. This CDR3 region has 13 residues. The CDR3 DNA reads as TGTGCCAGCAGCTACCGACCCGGCTACGAGCAGTACTTC. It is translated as CASSYRPGYEQYF.

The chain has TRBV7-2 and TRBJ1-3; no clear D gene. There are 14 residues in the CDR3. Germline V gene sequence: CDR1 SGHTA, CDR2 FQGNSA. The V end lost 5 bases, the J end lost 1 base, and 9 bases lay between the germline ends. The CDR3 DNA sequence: TGTGCCAGCAGCCGAGAGATTTCTGGAAACACCATATATTTT. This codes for CASSREISGNTIYF.

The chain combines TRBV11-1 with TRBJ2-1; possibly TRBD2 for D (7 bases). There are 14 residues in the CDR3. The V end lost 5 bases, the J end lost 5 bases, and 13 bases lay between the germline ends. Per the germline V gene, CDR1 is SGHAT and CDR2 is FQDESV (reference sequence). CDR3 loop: CASSPWGGHNEQFF. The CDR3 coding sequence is TGTGCCAGCAGCCCCTGGGGGGGCCACAATGAGCAGTTCTTC.